The 16 T cell receptor beta chains reported below all come from one sample, sequenced in a study of vaccination and CD4 T cells after COVID-19. The antigens for these receptors are not known. The study sequenced cultured CD4+ T cell DNA using the Oncomine TCR Beta short-read assay. TCRdb re-called the PCR reads through MiXCR, storing one row per CDR3 protein. The sample holds 20,000 or so distinct CDR3 sequences, about 64% seen once. Treatment of the sample: roughly nine-day PBMC culture with coronavirus spike peptide pools or control peptides (ViraFEST assay). Sequenced sample: CD4+ T cells from blood, cultured in vitro. These receptors were taken from a human donor who had recovered from COVID-19.

The chain employs TRBV6-1 and TRBJ2-3, with D unresolved. The CDR3 sequence is 13 residues long. Trimming removed 6 bases from V and 2 bases from J, with 9 bases in between. The germline CDR1 and CDR2 sequences are MNHNS and SASEGT. CDR3 nucleotide sequence: TGTGCCAGCAGGAGAGATTTCACAGATACGCAGTATTTT. Translated: CASRRDFTDTQYF.

This sequence joins TRBV6-5 and TRBJ1-6; tentatively, D is TRBD1 (6 bases). The V gene lost 2 bases and the J gene lost 9 bases, with 17 bases spanning the gap. CDR3 length: 16 residues. Germline lookup yields CDR1 MNHEY and CDR2 SVGAGI. The chain's CDR3 is CASSYNRQGKSSPLHF. The CDR3, as DNA: TGTGCCAGCAGTTACAATCGGCAGGGGAAGAGTTCACCCCTCCACTTT.

The chain has TRBV6-2 or TRBV6-3 and TRBJ2-7; 11 bases fit TRBD1. This CDR3 spans 15 amino acids. V shed 5 bases, J shed 7 bases, and the junction held 10 bases outside the gene matches. CDR1 MNHEY and CDR2 SVGEGT come from the germline V gene. The CDR3 DNA reads TGTGCCAGCAGTCCCCACCGGGACAGGGGGGGTGAGCAGTACTTC. It encodes CASSPHRDRGGEQYF.

The rearrangement joins TRBV11-2 to TRBJ1-5, with 7 bases matching TRBD1. CDR1 is SGHAT and CDR2 is FQNNGV in the germline V gene. The CDR3 is 16 amino acids. The V gene end was trimmed by 4 bases and the J gene end by 6 bases; junction bases not matched to a gene: 12. The CDR3 DNA follows: TGTGCCAGCAGCTCCACGGTGACAGGGAAGAGTCAGCCCCAGCATTTT. The encoded protein is CASSSTVTGKSQPQHF.

V is TRBV19 and J is TRBJ1-2, with TRBD1 as a possible D gene (6 bases). Germline V gene lookup returns CDR1 LNHDA and CDR2 SQIVND (reference sequence). CDR3 size: 14 residues. V lost 3 bases, J lost 5 bases, and 13 bases lay in between. The CDR3 spells CASSISRGRYGYTF. CDR3 bases: TGTGCCAGTAGTATTAGCAGGGGCAGGTATGGCTACACCTTC.

This chain uses TRBV7-9 with TRBJ2-7, with 8 positions matching TRBD1. There are 15 residues in the CDR3. Germline V gene sequence: CDR1 SEHNR, CDR2 FQNEAQ (reference sequence). V was pared by 6 bases and J by 6 bases, with 13 bases of the junction left unmatched. CDR3 bases: TGTGCCAGCAGTCACGGACAGGGACCCCATCGCGAGCAGTACTTC. Amino acids: CASSHGQGPHREQYF.

The chain carries TRBV7-9 and TRBJ2-2, with a weak D call TRBD1 (5 bases). V lost 9 bases and J lost 0, with 17 bases in between. The CDR3 runs 16 residues. The germline CDR1 and CDR2 sequences are SEHNR and FQNEAQ (reference sequence). This CDR3 reads CASTQAVGPNTGELFF. The DNA of the CDR3 is TGTGCCAGTACCCAGGCCGTGGGGCCGAACACCGGGGAGCTGTTTTTT.

CDR3 region: CASSLPTRVETGLNWISNQPQHF. The CDR3 nucleotides read TGTGCCAGCAGCTTACCTACGAGAGTCGAGACAGGGCTCAATTGGATCAGCAATCAGCCCCAGCATTTT. This sequence joins TRBV11-3 and TRBJ1-5; 7 bases align to TRBD1. Germline assignment: CDR1 SGHNT and CDR2 YENEEA. The ends lost 2 bases at V and 1 base at J; junction bases unmatched: 26. The CDR3 consists of 23 residues. The entire variable domain, with the rest obtained from reference TRBV11-3 and TRBJ1-5, is as follows: EAGVVQSPRYKIIEKKQPVAFWCNPISGHNTLYWYLQNLGQGPELLIRYENEEAVDDSQLPKDRFSAERLKGVDSTLKIQPAELGDSAVYLCASSLPTRVETGLNWISNQPQHFGDGTRLSIL.

V is TRBV7-2 and J is TRBJ2-2; 9 bases are shared with TRBD1. V lost 4 bases, J lost 6 bases, and 6 bases stayed unmatched. This CDR3 spans 15 amino acids. CDR1 SGHTA and CDR2 FQGNSA come from the germline V gene. CDR3 sequence reads: CASSSPRQGAGELFF. In DNA, the CDR3 is TGTGCCAGCAGCTCCCCTCGACAGGGGGCCGGGGAGCTGTTTTTT.

V is TRBV30 and J is TRBJ1-5; the D is unclear. Trimming took 3 bases from V and 3 from J, leaving 9 bases between them. The CDR3 covers 13 residues. Germline CDR1 reads GTSNPN; CDR2 reads SVGIG (reference sequence). The CDR3 protein is CAWRQALNQPQHF. CDR3 sequence (DNA): TGTGCCTGGAGGCAGGCGCTCAATCAGCCCCAGCATTTT.

The chain uses TRBV19 and TRBJ2-5; D perhaps matches TRBD2 (6 bases). This CDR3 is built from 16 residues. Trimming left V 3 bases short and J 9 bases short, with 23 bases between. Germline CDR1 reads LNHDA; CDR2 reads SQIVND (reference sequence). The CDR3 loop is CASSILASASPPAQYF. In nucleotides, the CDR3 is TGTGCCAGTAGTATTCTTGCTAGCGCCTCTCCGCCGGCCCAGTACTTC.

V and J are TRBV7-2 and TRBJ1-2; D might be TRBD1 (5 bases). Looked up from germline, CDR1 is SGHTA and CDR2 is FQGNSA. CDR3 length: 13 residues. Trimming removed 1 base from V and 2 bases from J, with 5 bases in between. The CDR3 region is CASSLGTNYGYTF. CDR3 DNA sequence: TGTGCCAGCAGCTTAGGGACAAACTATGGCTACACCTTC.

This chain links TRBV5-1 with TRBJ2-7, with D possibly matching TRBD2 (5 bases). Germline CDR1 SGHRS, CDR2 YFSETQ. V lost 0 bases and J 5 bases, leaving 15 bases between the germline ends. The CDR3 totals 15 residues. CDR3 in amino acids: CASSLGGIPNHEQYF. CDR3 coding DNA: TGCGCCAGCAGCTTGGGAGGGATTCCCAACCACGAGCAGTACTTC.

The chain combines TRBV20-1 with TRBJ1-2; D is unresolved. Per the germline V gene, CDR1 is DFQATT and CDR2 is SNEGSKA (reference sequence). The CDR3 covers 12 residues. Trimming removed 5 bases at V and 8 bases at J, with 15 bases between. CDR3 coding DNA: TGCAGTGCTGTAAGCCATTTAGGGGGCTACACCTTC. This translates into CSAVSHLGGYTF.

The J gene is TRBJ1-2, the V gene TRBV28; 8 nucleotides align to TRBD1. CDR3 length: 16 amino acids. Germline CDR1 MDHEN, CDR2 SYDVKM. Trimming removed 2 bases from V and 2 bases from J; junction bases left unmatched: 7. Here the CDR3 DNA reads TGTGCCAGCAGTTTAGGAGGTACAGGGGGGAACTATGGCTACACCTTC. The encoded protein is CASSLGGTGGNYGYTF.

The rearrangement links TRBV24-1 to TRBJ2-3, with TRBD2 matching 12 bases. Trimming at V came to 9 bases and at J to 6 bases, leaving 3 bases not matched to a gene. Germline lookup yields CDR1 KGHDR and CDR2 SFDVKD. The CDR3 sequence is 13 residues long. CDR3 sequence reads: CATGLAGPDTQYF. The CDR3 DNA reads TGTGCCACCGGACTAGCGGGACCCGATACGCAGTATTTT.